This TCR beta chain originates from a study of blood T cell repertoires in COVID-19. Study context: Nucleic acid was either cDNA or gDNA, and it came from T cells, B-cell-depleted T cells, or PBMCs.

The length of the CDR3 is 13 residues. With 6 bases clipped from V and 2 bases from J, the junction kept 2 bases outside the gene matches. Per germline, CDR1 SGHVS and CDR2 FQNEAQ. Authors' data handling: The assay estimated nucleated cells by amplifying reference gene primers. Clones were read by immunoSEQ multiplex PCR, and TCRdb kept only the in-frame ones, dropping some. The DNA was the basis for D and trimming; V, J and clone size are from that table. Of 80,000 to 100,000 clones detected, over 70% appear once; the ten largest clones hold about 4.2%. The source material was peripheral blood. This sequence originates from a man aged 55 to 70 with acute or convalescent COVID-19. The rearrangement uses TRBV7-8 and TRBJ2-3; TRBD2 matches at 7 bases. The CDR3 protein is CASRGLLTDTQYF. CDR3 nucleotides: TGTGCCAGCAGGGGACTACTCACAGATACGCAGTATTTT.